A selection of T cell receptor beta chains follows, all from one sample in a study of control samples from healthy donors and cancer patients. Sequencing was performed with immunoSEQ multiplex PCR; in TCRdb, only in-frame clones are kept and a portion is missing. The data show about 160,000 clones, nearly 96% seen once. The sequenced sample consisted of blood. Receptor source: a woman aged 25 to 39 in good health. CDR3s include the opening cysteine and the closing phenylalanine or tryptophan. A D gene is named only where the DNA matches it firmly. Expanded clones are given a class, and other clones once, few, many or no size at all.

V gene	J gene	D gene	clone size	CDR3 protein	CDR3 DNA
TRBV12-3/TRBV12-4	TRBJ1-2	-	-	CASSLWQGYGYTF	TGTGCCAGCAGTTTGTGGCAGGGCTATGGCTACACCTTC
TRBV28	TRBJ1-6	-	-	CASSFRSSPLHF	TGTGCCAGCAGCTTCCGGAGTTCACCCCTCCACTTT
TRBV28	TRBJ2-7	-	once	CASTFGVRVLYEQYF	TGTGCCAGCACTTTTGGGGTCAGGGTTCTTTACGAGCAGTACTTC
TRBV24-1	TRBJ2-1	TRBD2	once	CATSDPSGGTYNEQFF	TGTGCCACCAGTGACCCTAGCGGGGGGACCTACAATGAGCAGTTCTTC
TRBV2	TRBJ1-3	-	-	CASSEVRQGGNTIYF	TGTGCCAGCAGTGAAGTGCGGCAGGGGGGAAACACCATATATTTT
TRBV6-5	TRBJ2-7	TRBD2	-	CASSRGAGYEQYF	TGTGCCAGCAGTCGGGGAGCGGGGTACGAGCAGTACTTC
TRBV11-3	TRBJ2-4	-	-	CASSLGGFSSQNIQYF	TGTGCCAGCAGCTTAGGCGGGTTTAGCTCCCAAAACATTCAGTACTTC
TRBV27	TRBJ1-3	-	once	CASSLAGSGNTIYF	TGTGCCAGCAGTTTGGCCGGCTCTGGAAACACCATATATTTT
TRBV28	TRBJ1-3	TRBD1	-	CASSFPTGLGNTIYF	TGTGCCAGCAGTTTCCCGACAGGGCTTGGAAACACCATATATTTT
TRBV7-8	TRBJ2-1	-	-	CASSRLGAYNEQFF	TGTGCCAGCAGCCGACTCGGGGCCTACAATGAGCAGTTCTTC
TRBV14	TRBJ2-2	TRBD2	-	CASSPRGAGELFF	TGTGCCAGCAGCCCCCGGGGGGCCGGGGAGCTGTTTTTT
TRBV10-3	TRBJ1-2	-	-	CAITQTQEWGYTF	TGTGCCATCACCCAGACTCAGGAGTGGGGCTACACCTTC
TRBV6-5	TRBJ1-4	TRBD1	-	CASSNRGLGEKLFF	TGTGCCAGCAGCAACAGGGGGCTGGGGGAAAAACTGTTTTTT
TRBV5-4	TRBJ1-1	-	-	CASSPRPMSNEAFF	TGTGCCAGCAGCCCCCGACCGATGAGCAATGAAGCTTTCTTT
TRBV4-1	TRBJ2-2	TRBD1	-	CASSQGQGVGLFF	TGCGCCAGCAGCCAAGGACAGGGTGTGGGGCTGTTTTTT
TRBV28	TRBJ1-4	-	once	CASSSGGGRREKLFF	TGTGCCAGCAGTTCGGGCGGGGGGAGGAGAGAAAAACTGTTTTTT
TRBV28	TRBJ2-7	TRBD1	-	CASSFRTGAYEQYF	TGTGCCAGCAGTTTTAGAACAGGGGCCTACGAGCAGTACTTC
TRBV28	TRBJ2-5	-	-	CASMEGGRETQYF	TGTGCCAGCATGGAGGGGGGGCGAGAGACCCAGTACTTC
TRBV14	TRBJ2-6	-	-	CASSQDRWGTGANVLTF	TGTGCCAGCAGCCAAGATAGGTGGGGGACTGGGGCCAACGTCCTGACTTTC
TRBV18	TRBJ1-1	-	-	CASSPSLGTEAFF	TGTGCCAGCTCACCAAGTCTCGGGACGGAAGCTTTCTTT
TRBV29-1	TRBJ2-1	-	-	CSVVRRSYNEQFF	TGCAGCGTTGTCAGACGCTCCTACAATGAGCAGTTCTTC
TRBV5-1	TRBJ2-1	TRBD1	-	CASSGRGTHNEQFF	TGCGCCAGCAGCGGCAGGGGGACCCACAATGAGCAGTTCTTC
TRBV30	TRBJ1-4	TRBD1	-	CAWRRTGSNEKLFF	TGTGCCTGGAGGAGGACAGGATCTAATGAAAAACTGTTTTTT
TRBV30	TRBJ1-6	-	-	CAWSAFRDTYNSPLHF	TGTGCCTGGAGTGCCTTCCGGGACACCTATAATTCACCCCTCCACTTT
TRBV11-3	TRBJ2-2	-	-	CASSLGGNTGELFF	TGTGCCAGCAGCTTAGGGGGAAACACCGGGGAGCTGTTTTTT
TRBV6-5	TRBJ2-1	TRBD2	-	CASRLAGGRDEQFF	TGTGCCAGCAGACTAGCGGGAGGCAGGGATGAGCAGTTCTTC
TRBV7-9	TRBJ2-7	TRBD1	-	CASSVITGGHAYEQYF	TGTGCCAGCAGCGTAATCACAGGGGGGCACGCCTACGAGCAGTACTTC
TRBV18	TRBJ2-1	TRBD1	-	CASSPPTGAHQGNEQFF	TGTGCCAGCTCACCACCGACAGGGGCTCATCAGGGCAATGAGCAGTTCTTC
TRBV28	TRBJ1-4	-	many	CASSSSVLPGGDEKLFF	TGTGCCAGCAGTTCCTCCGTCCTCCCGGGAGGGGATGAAAAACTGTTTTTT
TRBV6-5	TRBJ2-2	-	-	CASNRQGSGELFF	TGTGCCAGCAACAGGCAGGGGTCCGGGGAGCTGTTTTTT
TRBV10-3	TRBJ2-7	-	-	CAIMGAEGYEQYF	TGTGCCATCATGGGGGCTGAGGGCTACGAGCAGTACTTC
TRBV9	TRBJ2-3	TRBD2	once	CASSVRRGGFDTQYF	TGTGCCAGCAGCGTACGGCGGGGGGGATTTGATACGCAGTATTTT
TRBV19	TRBJ1-5	TRBD1	-	CASSIGQGNQPQHF	TGTGCCAGTAGTATAGGACAGGGGAATCAGCCCCAGCATTTT
TRBV10-1	TRBJ1-1	-	-	CASSSNTEAFF	TGCGCCAGCAGTTCGAACACTGAAGCTTTCTTT
TRBV5-5	TRBJ2-7	-	-	CASSHGVVPAAYEQYF	TGTGCCAGCAGCCACGGAGTCGTGCCAGCGGCCTACGAGCAGTACTTC
TRBV7-8	TRBJ2-2	-	-	CASGPTGELFF	TGTGCCAGCGGGCCAACCGGGGAGCTGTTTTTT
TRBV18	TRBJ2-7	TRBD1	-	CASSQPGQGRREQYF	TGTGCCAGCTCACAGCCGGGACAGGGTAGGCGCGAGCAGTACTTC
TRBV6-2/TRBV6-3	TRBJ2-3	-	-	CASSPLAHTDTQYF	TGTGCCAGCAGCCCCCTAGCGCACACAGATACGCAGTATTTT
TRBV5-4	TRBJ1-2	TRBD1	-	CASSSNMYRGDYGYTF	TGTGCCAGCAGCTCTAATATGTACAGGGGCGACTATGGCTACACCTTC
TRBV6-2/TRBV6-3	TRBJ1-2	-	-	CASSYSGASYGYTF	TGTGCCAGCAGTTACTCTGGGGCATCCTATGGCTACACCTTC